This TCR beta chain is drawn from a study of control samples from healthy donors and cancer patients (dated by TCRdb to about 2020). The CDR3 starts with the cysteine, ends with the phenylalanine, and has 15 residues. CDR3 DNA is the only sequence kept; it has 45 bases, read in frame from the first base. The germline V gene (reference sequence) sets CDR1 to MNHEY and CDR2 to SMNVEV. V ends up 1 base short and J 3 bases short, with an unmatched junction base count of 2. The library came from the immunoSEQ multiplex PCR assay. Drawn from immuneACCESS, this table holds only the in-frame rearrangements with V and J called that TCRdb kept. Clones are partly lost; checked studies trace under half to an unresolved V gene and leave the rest unexplained. Across this sample there are over 120,000 clones, with over 90% seen only once. The ten largest clones add up to 14% of the sample. With respect to this clone: The antigen it recognizes is unknown. The record has no base qualities; no much larger clone is one base away.

The clonotype originates from a man in his fifties or sixties with colorectal cancer. The sample taken for sequencing was PBMCs. The chain joins TRBV27 to TRBJ2-5, with 10 bases in between that match TRBD1. The sequenced DNA: TGTGCCAGCAGTTTATTGGGACAGGGGAAAGAGACCCAGTACTTC. It codes for CASSLLGQGKETQYF.